One and the same sample provided the 21 T cell receptor beta chains below, sequenced in a study of blood T cell repertoires in COVID-19. TCRdb's table, derived via immunoSEQ multiplex PCR, lists solely in-frame clones and lacks some. This sample has fewer than 200,000 clones, with about 92% found just once. The sequenced sample was peripheral blood. The receptors were gathered from a man aged 25 to 45 with COVID-19, enrolled during active disease.

The V gene is TRBV9, the J gene TRBJ1-1, with D unclear. The CDR3 is 16 residues long. V lost 1 base to trimming and J lost 0 bases, with 13 bases between them. Germline V gene sequence: CDR1 SGDLS, CDR2 YYNGEE. The CDR3: CASSVLSGFMNTEAFF. The CDR3 DNA sequence: TGTGCCAGCAGCGTACTTTCCGGGTTCATGAACACTGAAGCTTTCTTT.

The CDR3 loop is CASSPPGNTEAFF. The CDR3 DNA sequence: TGTGCCAGCAGTCCCCCCGGGAACACTGAAGCTTTCTTT. The genes are TRBV6-5 and TRBJ1-1; unclear D gene. The CDR3 length is 13 residues. The V gene's germline CDR1 is MNHEY and CDR2 SVGAGI. The germline V and J ends were trimmed by 5 bases and 1 base, with 8 bases remaining between them.

The chain joins TRBV28 to TRBJ2-1, with 13 bases that match TRBD2. J gave up 0 bases and V 2 bases, and 10 bases lay outside the gene matches. CDR1 and CDR2 (germline): MDHEN, SYDVKM. The CDR3 is 20 residues long. The CDR3 loop reads CASSLRLAGGRLSSYNEQFF. CDR3 bases: TGTGCCAGCAGTTTAAGACTAGCGGGAGGAAGACTAAGCTCCTACAATGAGCAGTTCTTC.

V is TRBV18 and J is TRBJ1-4; D is undetermined. The CDR3 is 15 residues long. Germline CDR1 KGHSH, CDR2 LQKENI. With 3 bases removed from V and 0 bases from J, the gap between germline ends came to 8 bases. The CDR3 region is CASSPLQSTNEKLFF. The CDR3 region has the DNA TGTGCCAGCTCACCGTTACAATCAACTAATGAAAAACTGTTTTTT.

The CDR3 protein is CASSPWTGGKALNYEQYF. The CDR3 bases are TGCGCCAGCAGCCCATGGACAGGGGGCAAAGCTCTGAACTACGAGCAGTACTTC. V gene TRBV5-1 combines with J gene TRBJ2-7; 11 nucleotides match TRBD1. CDR1 SGHRS and CDR2 YFSETQ come from the germline V gene. The CDR3 is 18 amino acids. V was clipped by 4 bases and J by 3 bases; unmatched bases: 15.

V and J are TRBV7-8 and TRBJ2-7; weak D call: TRBD2 (7 bases). This CDR3 is built from 11 residues. V shed 7 bases and J shed 6 bases, with 10 bases lying between them. The germline V gene encodes CDR1 SGHVS and CDR2 FQNEAQ. CDR3 region: CASTGGLEQYF. The CDR3 region has the DNA TGTGCCAGCACCGGGGGGCTCGAGCAGTACTTC.

The rearrangement joins TRBV27 to TRBJ2-1; 9 bases align to TRBD2. J gave up 8 bases and V 5 bases, and 16 bases lay outside the gene matches. Germline CDR1 and CDR2: MNHEY and SMNVEV (reference sequence). The CDR3 totals 17 residues. The CDR3 loop reads CASSLTVAGVRGDEQFF. The CDR3 DNA sequence: TGTGCCAGCAGTCTGACAGTAGCGGGAGTTCGTGGAGATGAGCAGTTCTTC.

The chain employs TRBV19 and TRBJ1-1; a weak D match, TRBD1 (5 bases). Trimming cost V 3 bases and J 4 bases, with 18 bases left between them. This CDR3 has 16 amino acids. The V gene's germline CDR1 is LNHDA and CDR2 SQIVND (reference sequence). The CDR3 DNA sequence: TGTGCCAGTAGTATGTCTCAGGGTTATTGGATCACTGAAGCTTTCTTT. Encoded protein: CASSMSQGYWITEAFF.

The CDR3 reads CASSGGGLNTEAFF. The CDR3 region has the DNA TGTGCCAGCTCAGGCGGGGGCTTGAACACTGAAGCTTTCTTT. The J gene is TRBJ1-1, the V gene TRBV18; possible D gene TRBD1, 6 bases. From germline, CDR1 is KGHSH and CDR2 LQKENI. The CDR3 has 14 amino acids. Trimming took off 5 bases at V and 0 bases at J, with 10 bases between the two ends.

This chain's CDR3 is CASSIPQVNEKLFF. The CDR3 DNA reads as TGTGCCAGTAGTATTCCACAAGTTAATGAAAAACTGTTTTTT. The chain combines TRBV19 with TRBJ1-4, with D hard to call. Trimming took 3 bases from V and 4 from J, leaving 9 bases between them. Germline loops: CDR1 LNHDA, CDR2 SQIVND (reference sequence). The CDR3 runs to 14 residues.

The V call is TRBV7-2, the J call TRBJ2-3, with 7 bases matching TRBD2. Trimming cost V 5 bases and J 1 base; bases outside gene matches: 9. This CDR3 has 16 residues. Germline CDR1 is SGHTA and CDR2 is FQGNSA. The DNA for the CDR3 is TGTGCCAGCAGCGCAGCCGTCCTAGCGGGCACAGATACGCAGTATTTT. Translated: CASSAAVLAGTDTQYF.

The chain is built from TRBV24-1 and TRBJ2-1; 8 bases agree with TRBD2. V was clipped by 12 bases and J by 1 base; unmatched bases: 10. The CDR3 spans 15 residues. From germline, CDR1 is KGHDR and CDR2 SFDVKD. The CDR3 spells CAPPLSGKSYNEQFF. The CDR3, as DNA: TGTGCCCCGCCACTTAGCGGGAAATCCTACAATGAGCAGTTCTTC.

V and J are TRBV6-2 or TRBV6-3 and TRBJ2-7, with TRBD2 as a possible D gene (6 bases). The CDR3 contains 15 residues. Germline V gene data show CDR1 as MNHEY and CDR2 as SVGEGT. The germline V and J ends were trimmed by 5 bases and 3 bases, with 17 bases remaining between them. CDR3 residues: CASSDPGLASYEQYF. CDR3 sequence (DNA): TGTGCCAGCAGTGACCCGGGCCTAGCGAGCTACGAGCAGTACTTC.

The rearrangement links TRBV2 to TRBJ1-5; D is uncertain. Trimming cost V 7 bases and J 7 bases, with 14 bases left between them. CDR1 is SNHLY, CDR2 FYNNEI, per germline. This CDR3 comprises 13 residues. The CDR3 spells CASNQAVKQPQHF. The CDR3 nucleotides read TGTGCCAGCAACCAGGCAGTCAAACAGCCCCAGCATTTT.

V is TRBV9 and J is TRBJ2-7; TRBD2 agrees at 10 bases. The ends lost 2 bases at V and 5 bases at J; junction bases unmatched: 7. Germline CDR1 and CDR2: SGDLS and YYNGEE. The CDR3 is made up of 15 amino acids. The CDR3 sequence: CASSVSAGGFHEQYF. CDR3 nucleotides: TGTGCCAGCAGCGTTTCAGCGGGAGGGTTCCACGAGCAGTACTTC.

The chain joins TRBV29-1 to TRBJ1-3; TRBD1 matches at 8 bases. The CDR3 length is 14 residues. V lost 0 bases to trimming and J lost 6 bases; unmatched junction nucleotides: 4. Per the germline V gene, CDR1 is SQVTM and CDR2 is ANQGSEA. For the CDR3, the DNA is TGCAGCGTTGAAGATACAGGGGGGGTAAACACCATATATTTT. Its protein is CSVEDTGGVNTIYF.

Of note for this clone: Additional DNA sequences in this sample encode the identical CDR3. V is TRBV7-9 and J is TRBJ2-7, with 7 bases fitting TRBD1. Unmatched junction bases numbered 2, after V lost 0 bases and J lost 3 bases. The germline V gene has CDR1 SEHNR and CDR2 FQNEAQ (reference sequence). CDR3 length: 14 amino acids. The CDR3 reads CASSLAGGSYEQYF. The CDR3 coding sequence is TGTGCCAGCAGCTTAGCAGGGGGCAGCTACGAGCAGTACTTC.

CDR3 region: CASRATSRETQYF. CDR3 DNA: TGTGCCAGCAGGGCCACATCCAGAGAGACCCAGTACTTC. The V and J genes are TRBV12-3 or TRBV12-4 and TRBJ2-5; no clear D. The CDR3 is 13 residues long. Between the trimmed V and J ends, which lost 6 bases and 4 bases, there was a span of 12 bases.

The chain recombines TRBV6-5 with TRBJ2-7; D is unclear. The CDR3 length is 15 residues. V dropped 6 bases and J dropped 6 bases, with 21 bases sitting between them. Germline V gene sequence: CDR1 MNHEY, CDR2 SVGAGI. The CDR3 here is CASRPPYLVFGEQYF. The CDR3 nucleotides are TGTGCCAGCAGGCCGCCTTATTTAGTGTTTGGCGAGCAGTACTTC.

This rearrangement joins TRBV6-5 to TRBJ1-1, with D perhaps matching TRBD1 (5 bases). Germline V gene data show CDR1 as MNHEY and CDR2 as SVGAGI. The CDR3 is 13 residues long. Between the trimmed V and J ends, which lost 6 bases and 4 bases, there was a span of 12 bases. The CDR3 DNA is TGTGCCAGCAGGAAGACAGAATCCACTGAAGCTTTCTTT. Translating gives CASRKTESTEAFF.

A single count supports this clone. The chain uses TRBV28 and TRBJ1-5; 8 bases agree with TRBD1. From germline, CDR1 is MDHEN and CDR2 SYDVKM. CDR3 length equals 14 residues. V dropped 6 bases and J dropped 6; count of bases not matched to a gene: 7. DNA for the CDR3: TGTGCCAGCAGCCCGACAGGGGAGACTCAGCCCCAGCATTTT. Its translation: CASSPTGETQPQHF. Full variable domain (remainder filled in from reference TRBV28 and TRBJ1-5): DVKVTQSSRYLVKRTGEKVFLECVQDMDHENMFWYRQDPGLGLRLIYFSYDVKMKEKGDIPEGYSVSREKKERFSLILESASTNQTSMYLCASSPTGETQPQHFGDGTRLSIL.